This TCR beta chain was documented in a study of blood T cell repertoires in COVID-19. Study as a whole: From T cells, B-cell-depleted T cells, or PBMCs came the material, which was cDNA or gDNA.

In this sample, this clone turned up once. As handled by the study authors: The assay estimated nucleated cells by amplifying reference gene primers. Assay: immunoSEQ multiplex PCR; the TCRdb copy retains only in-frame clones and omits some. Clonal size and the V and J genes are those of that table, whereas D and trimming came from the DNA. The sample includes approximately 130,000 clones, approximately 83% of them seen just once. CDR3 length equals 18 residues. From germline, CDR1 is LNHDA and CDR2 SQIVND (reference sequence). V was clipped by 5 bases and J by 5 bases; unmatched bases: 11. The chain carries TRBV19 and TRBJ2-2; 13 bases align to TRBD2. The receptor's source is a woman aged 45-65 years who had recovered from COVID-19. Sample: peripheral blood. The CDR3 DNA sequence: TGTGCCAGTAGTCTAATTCGACTAGCGGGAGGAAAGACCGGGGAGCTGTTTTTT. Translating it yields CASSLIRLAGGKTGELFF.